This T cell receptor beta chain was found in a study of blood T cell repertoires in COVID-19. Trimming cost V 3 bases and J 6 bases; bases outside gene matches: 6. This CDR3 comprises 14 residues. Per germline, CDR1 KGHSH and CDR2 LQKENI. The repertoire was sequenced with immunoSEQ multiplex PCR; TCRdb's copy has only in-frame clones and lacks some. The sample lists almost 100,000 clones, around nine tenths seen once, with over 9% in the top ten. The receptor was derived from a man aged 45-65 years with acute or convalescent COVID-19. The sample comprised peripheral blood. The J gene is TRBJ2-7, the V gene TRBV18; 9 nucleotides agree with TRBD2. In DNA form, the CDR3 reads TGTGCCAGCTCACCTGGGACTAGCTTCGCCGAGCAGTACTTC. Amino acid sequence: CASSPGTSFAEQYF.